Each of the 27 T cell receptor beta chains below was sequenced from the same sample in a study of blood T cells in healthy people across ages. PCR was performed a second time for about 7 to 11 cycles using a sample-barcoded 5' primer and a J-beta primer mix. Via MiXCR, TCRdb re-called the 5' RACE reads, giving one row per CDR3 protein. The data show approximately 290,000 distinct CDR3 sequences, with roughly a quarter seen just once and 25% to 30% held by the top ten. Sequencing was carried out using blood. All receptors come from a woman between 65 and 79 years old in good health.

This clonotype was detected only a few times. The chain combines TRBV7-6 with TRBJ2-5; D is tentatively TRBD1 or TRBD2 (5 bases each). Trimming removed 5 bases from V and 5 bases from J, with 21 bases in between. The CDR3 covers 16 residues. Germline CDR1 is SGHVS and CDR2 is FNYEAQ. The CDR3 here is CASSPIRSGSRETQYF. The CDR3 nucleotides read TGTGCCAGCAGCCCCATACGATCAGGGAGTCGGGAGACCCAGTACTTC.

The gene calls are TRBV29-1 and TRBJ1-2; D unresolved. This CDR3 spans 12 amino acids. The germline V gene has CDR1 SQVTM and CDR2 ANQGSEA. Trimming took off 7 bases at V and 8 bases at J, with 17 bases between the two ends. In DNA form, the CDR3 reads TGCAGCGCCCTTACCCGGGCGGGAGGCTACACCTTC. Protein: CSALTRAGGYTF.

V and J are TRBV20-1 and TRBJ1-6; possible D gene TRBD1, 6 bases. V lost 6 bases and J lost 7, with 22 bases in between. This CDR3 is 16 amino acids long. The germline CDR1 and CDR2 sequences are DFQATT and SNEGSKA (reference sequence). This CDR3 is CSAPGGGGMKNSPLHF. In nucleotides, the CDR3 is TGCAGTGCCCCGGGTGGAGGGGGGATGAAAAATTCACCCCTCCACTTT.

The V call is TRBV12-5, the J call TRBJ2-2; 8 bases are shared with TRBD1. This CDR3 contains 14 residues. Germline values: CDR1 LGHNT, CDR2 FRNRAP. Trimming cost V 6 bases and J 6 bases; bases outside gene matches: 6. CDR3 protein: CASGRGQGAGELFF. The DNA for the CDR3 is TGTGCTAGTGGCCGTGGACAGGGTGCCGGGGAGCTGTTTTTT.

This clonotype was observed a handful of times. This chain links TRBV6-5 with TRBJ2-7; the D gene is possibly TRBD2 (5 bases). Trimming removed 4 bases from V and 0 bases from J, with 10 bases in between. The CDR3 spans 14 residues. CDR1 is MNHEY, CDR2 SVGAGI, per germline. The CDR3 coding sequence is TGTGCCAGCAGTTTCGGGGTCACCTCCTACGAGCAGTACTTC. Its protein product is CASSFGVTSYEQYF.

In this sample, this clonotype turned up a few times. This chain uses TRBV28 with TRBJ2-7; D may be TRBD1 or TRBD2 (5 bases each). The germline V gene has CDR1 MDHEN and CDR2 SYDVKM. Trimming left V 7 bases short and J 2 bases short, with 12 bases between. CDR3 size: 13 residues. The CDR3 protein is CASNGGFAYEQYF. The CDR3 DNA reads as TGTGCCAGCAATGGGGGATTCGCCTACGAGCAGTACTTC.

This clonotype has ten or more counts. The CDR3 DNA reads TGTGCCAGCAGCCCATCGACAGGGGGATCGGGTTCACCCCTCCACTTT. Amino acids: CASSPSTGGSGSPLHF. The V call is TRBV3-1, the J call TRBJ1-6, with 9 bases lining up with TRBD1. The CDR3 totals 16 residues. In germline, CDR1 is LGHDT, CDR2 YNNKEL (reference sequence). V shed 4 bases, J shed 9 bases, and the junction held 10 bases outside the gene matches.

This clonotype has a handful of counts. The gene calls are TRBV6-2 or TRBV6-3 and TRBJ1-5; weak D call: TRBD1 (5 bases). There are 15 residues in the CDR3. Germline V gives CDR1 MNHEY, CDR2 SVGEGT. Deletions cut 5 bases from V and 7 bases from J, with 18 bases between. The CDR3 is CASSDFTGKGQPQHF. CDR3 sequence (DNA): TGTGCCAGCAGTGACTTTACAGGTAAAGGGCAGCCCCAGCATTTT.

This clonotype was counted only a few times. The chain carries TRBV20-1 and TRBJ2-5, with TRBD2 matching over 7 bases. Germline V gene data show CDR1 as DFQATT and CDR2 as SNEGSKA (reference sequence). V lost 5 bases, J lost 4 bases, and 10 bases stayed unmatched. The CDR3 is 14 amino acids. CDR3 sequence (DNA): TGCAGTGCTGGGGAGGTTTGGGGGGGAGAGACCCAGTACTTC. As protein: CSAGEVWGGETQYF.

This clonotype has more than one count but fewer than ten. The rearrangement links TRBV5-5 to TRBJ2-5; 12 nucleotides match TRBD2. The V gene's germline CDR1 is SGHKS and CDR2 YYEKEE (reference sequence). V was pared by 5 bases and J by 5 bases, with 7 bases of the junction left unmatched. This CDR3 is 15 amino acids long. The CDR3 here is CASSTLAGGYETQYF. As DNA, the CDR3 is TGTGCCAGCAGTACTCTAGCGGGAGGGTACGAGACCCAGTACTTC.

The rearrangement joins TRBV20-1 to TRBJ1-5; D ambiguous. The CDR3 is 15 residues long. V was clipped by 6 bases and J by 0 bases, with 15 bases between them. Germline V lookup: CDR1 DFQATT, CDR2 SNEGSKA (reference sequence). DNA for the CDR3: TGCAGTGCCCAGAAGGGAGAGTATAGCAATCAGCCCCAGCATTTT. Protein: CSAQKGEYSNQPQHF.

This chain connects TRBV18 to TRBJ2-7; D is perhaps TRBD2 (6 bases). Germline V gene lookup returns CDR1 KGHSH and CDR2 LQKENI. With 3 bases removed from V and 1 base from J, the gap between germline ends came to 13 bases. This CDR3 is built from 15 residues. CDR3 protein: CASSPRDFRSYEQYF. CDR3 coding DNA: TGTGCCAGCTCACCGCGGGACTTCAGATCCTACGAGCAGTACTTC.

This clonotype appeared a few times. The V gene is TRBV25-1, the J gene TRBJ1-2; the D is unclear. Germline-derived CDR1 and CDR2 are MGHDK and SYGVNS. The CDR3 length is 16 residues. Trimming took 3 bases from V and 5 from J, leaving 19 bases between them. As DNA, the CDR3 is TGTGCCAGCAGTGATTCGACGGAGGAAATGATTTATGGCTACACCTTC. This encodes CASSDSTEEMIYGYTF.

The sample holds many counts of this clonotype. The chain employs TRBV28 and TRBJ1-4; TRBD1 might be the D (5 bases). V was shortened by 11 bases and J by 6 bases, with 28 bases between the two germline ends. The germline V gene has CDR1 MDHEN and CDR2 SYDVKM. The CDR3 totals 17 residues. The DNA for the CDR3 is TGTGCCGCGATCGGGACGGGGACTACGGGAAGGCATGAAAAACTGTTTTTT. It specifies CAAIGTGTTGRHEKLFF.

The rearrangement joins TRBV7-2 to TRBJ2-1; no clear D. Per germline, CDR1 SGHTA and CDR2 FQGNSA. The V gene lost 6 bases and the J gene lost 1 base, with 13 bases spanning the gap. This CDR3 comprises 15 residues. CDR3 DNA sequence: TGTGCCAGCAGTTCCCCAAGTGTATCCTACAATGAGCAGTTCTTC. This gives the protein CASSSPSVSYNEQFF.

The genes are TRBV29-1 and TRBJ1-3; 7 nucleotides match TRBD1. V lost 4 bases and J lost 2; bases outside the gene matches: 2. From germline, CDR1 is SQVTM and CDR2 ANQGSEA. This CDR3 contains 13 residues. The CDR3 loop reads CSVGQGTGNTIYF. The CDR3 DNA is TGCAGCGTTGGACAGGGTACTGGAAACACCATATATTTT.

The chain uses TRBV9 and TRBJ2-6; D is possibly TRBD2 (6 bases). The length of the CDR3 is 16 residues. CDR1 is SGDLS and CDR2 is YYNGEE in the germline V gene. Trimming left V 4 bases short and J 4 bases short, with 15 bases between. In nucleotides, the CDR3 is TGTGCCAGCAGCCCTTTGGGGGGATCGGGGGCCAACGTCCTGACTTTC. Translated: CASSPLGGSGANVLTF.

The chain links TRBV29-1 to TRBJ1-4; TRBD1 matches 7 bases. Germline trimming cut 7 bases from V and 2 bases from J; bases unmatched to any gene: 7. Per the germline V gene, CDR1 is SQVTM and CDR2 is ANQGSEA. This CDR3 region has 14 residues. The CDR3 DNA follows: TGCAGCGCCGGGACAGTCGGGACTAATGAAAAACTGTTTTTT. Translating gives CSAGTVGTNEKLFF.

A few counts support this clonotype. The V gene is TRBV10-3, the J gene TRBJ2-7, with TRBD2 identical over 9 bases. V shed 2 bases and J 2 bases; nucleotides not matched to a gene: 4. This CDR3 is 15 amino acids long. Looked up from germline, CDR1 is ENHRY and CDR2 is SYGVKD. As DNA, the CDR3 is TGTGCCATCAGTGAGAATAGCGGGAGTACCTACGAGCAGTACTTC. Its protein is CAISENSGSTYEQYF.

This clonotype showed up just a few times. This chain connects TRBV5-5 to TRBJ2-7; 7 bases agree with TRBD1. The J call is in doubt because the DNA end fits TRBJ2-5 better. Germline values: CDR1 SGHKS, CDR2 YYEKEE (reference sequence). The CDR3 has 19 residues. Written as DNA, the CDR3 is TGTGCCAGCAGCTTGGTGGCTGCAGGGGGAATGATGAAAAGAGAGACCCAGTACTTC. Its protein is CASSLVAAGGMMKRETQYF.

The sample holds one count of this clonotype. The chain joins TRBV5-1 to TRBJ2-3; no clear D gene. Trimming took 5 bases from V and 2 from J, leaving 6 bases between them. Germline CDR1 reads SGHRS; CDR2 reads YFSETQ. CDR3 size: 12 residues. The CDR3 spells CASRPNTDTQYF. The CDR3 DNA reads TGCGCCAGCAGGCCAAACACAGATACGCAGTATTTT.

The CDR3, as DNA: TGTGCCAGCAGTCCCCTGGCGGGAGGGGGCACCGGGGAGCTGTTTTTT. Its protein product is CASSPLAGGGTGELFF. This chain connects TRBV12-3 or TRBV12-4 to TRBJ2-2; 9 nucleotides align to TRBD2. The CDR3 length is 16 residues. Trimming took 5 bases from V and 4 from J; bases not matched to a gene: 8.

The chain links TRBV7-2 to TRBJ2-7; 8 bases line up with TRBD2. The ends lost 0 bases at V and 5 bases at J; junction bases unmatched: 9. CDR3 length equals 16 residues. Germline assignment: CDR1 SGHTA and CDR2 FQGNSA. The CDR3 region is CASSLALAGGLHEQYF. CDR3 nucleotide sequence: TGTGCCAGCAGCTTAGCGCTGGCGGGAGGCCTTCACGAGCAGTACTTC. Based on the CDR3 plus reference TRBV7-2 and TRBJ2-7, the full variable domain is GAGVSQSPSNKVTEKGKDVELRCDPISGHTALYWYRQSLGQGLEFLIYFQGNSAPDKSGLPSDRFSAERTGGSVSTLTIQRTQQEDSAVYLCASSLALAGGLHEQYFGPGTRLTVT.

The genes are TRBV24-1 and TRBJ2-7; 10 bases fit TRBD1. The DNA matches TRBJ2-5 better at its end, which makes the J call doubtful. Per the germline V gene, CDR1 is KGHDR and CDR2 is SFDVKD. This CDR3 has 16 amino acids. Here the CDR3 DNA reads TGTGCCACCAGTGATTTCGGGACAGGGGTTGTTGAGACCCAGTACTTC. Translation gives CATSDFGTGVVETQYF.

V usage is TRBV18 and J usage is TRBJ1-1, with D tentatively TRBD1 (5 bases). Germline V CDR1 and CDR2: KGHSH, LQKENI. The CDR3 has 15 residues. Trimming shortened V by 0 bases and J by 11 bases, and 19 bases separated the two germline ends. CDR3 sequence reads: CASSPPKKGTGVAFF. CDR3 nucleotide sequence: TGTGCCAGCTCACCACCGAAGAAGGGTACAGGTGTGGCTTTCTTT.

V and J are TRBV7-9 and TRBJ1-1; D unclear. Germline CDR1 and CDR2: SEHNR and FQNEAQ (reference sequence). The CDR3 has 14 residues. The V end was cut by 0 bases, the J end by 1 base, with 6 bases between. As DNA, the CDR3 is TGTGCCAGCAGCTTAGCTACGGCGAACACTGAAGCTTTCTTT. Translating it yields CASSLATANTEAFF.

This clonotype was recorded a few times. The rearrangement uses TRBV5-1 and TRBJ2-5; 10 positions match TRBD1. The J call may be faulty, since TRBJ2-1 better matches the DNA end. The V gene's germline CDR1 is SGHRS and CDR2 YFSETQ. This CDR3 region has 16 residues. CDR3 region: CASSLRGQGRDNEQFF. Written as DNA, the CDR3 is TGCGCCAGCAGCTTGAGGGGACAGGGGAGGGACAATGAGCAGTTCTTC.